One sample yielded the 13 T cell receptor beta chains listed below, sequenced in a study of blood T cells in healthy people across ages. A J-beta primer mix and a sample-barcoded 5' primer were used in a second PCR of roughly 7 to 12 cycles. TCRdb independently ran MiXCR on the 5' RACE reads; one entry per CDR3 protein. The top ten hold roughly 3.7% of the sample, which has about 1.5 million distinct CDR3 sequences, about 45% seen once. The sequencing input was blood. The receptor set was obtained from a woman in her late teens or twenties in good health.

The CDR3 reads CASSLTGNTGSGANVLTF. The CDR3 DNA reads TGCGCCAGCAGCTTAACGGGTAATACGGGGTCTGGGGCCAACGTCCTGACTTTC. The genes are TRBV5-1 and TRBJ2-6; tentatively, D is TRBD2 (5 bases). The germline V gene encodes CDR1 SGHRS and CDR2 YFSETQ. Between the trimmed V and J ends, which lost 2 bases and 1 base, there was a span of 16 bases. The CDR3 consists of 18 residues.

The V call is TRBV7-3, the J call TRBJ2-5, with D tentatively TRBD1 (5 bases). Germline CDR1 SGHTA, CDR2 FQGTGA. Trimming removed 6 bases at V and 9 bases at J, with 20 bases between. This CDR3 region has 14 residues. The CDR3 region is CASSPPTPKGAQYF. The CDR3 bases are TGTGCCAGCAGTCCCCCGACACCTAAAGGGGCCCAGTACTTC.

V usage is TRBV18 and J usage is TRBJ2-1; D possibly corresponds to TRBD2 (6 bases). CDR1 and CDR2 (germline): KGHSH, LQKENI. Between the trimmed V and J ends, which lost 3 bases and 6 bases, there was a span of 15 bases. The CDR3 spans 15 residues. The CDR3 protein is CASSPIGEALNEQFF. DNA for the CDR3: TGTGCCAGCTCACCGATAGGGGAGGCCCTCAATGAGCAGTTCTTC.

CDR3 in amino acids: CASSLVAGTDGTEAFF. The CDR3 region has the DNA TGTGCCAGCAGCTTAGTGGCAGGAACTGATGGGACTGAAGCTTTCTTT. The V and J genes are TRBV7-9 and TRBJ1-1; no clear D. This CDR3 is built from 16 residues. Trimming cost V 1 base and J 5 bases, with 17 bases left between them. Germline V gene sequence: CDR1 SEHNR, CDR2 FQNEAQ (reference sequence).

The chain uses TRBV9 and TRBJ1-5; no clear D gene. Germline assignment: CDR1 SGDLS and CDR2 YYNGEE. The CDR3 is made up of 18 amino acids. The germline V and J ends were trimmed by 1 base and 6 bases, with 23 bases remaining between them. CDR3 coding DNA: TGTGCCAGCAGCGTATATGGCCGTGCCGCGGCTGTCGGTCAGCCCCAGCATTTT. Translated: CASSVYGRAAAVGQPQHF. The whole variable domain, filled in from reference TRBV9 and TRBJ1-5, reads DSGVTQTPKHLITATGQRVTLRCSPRSGDLSVYWYQQSLDQGLQFLIQYYNGEERAKGNILERFSAQQFPDLHSELNLSSLELGDSALYFCASSVYGRAAAVGQPQHFGDGTRLSIL.

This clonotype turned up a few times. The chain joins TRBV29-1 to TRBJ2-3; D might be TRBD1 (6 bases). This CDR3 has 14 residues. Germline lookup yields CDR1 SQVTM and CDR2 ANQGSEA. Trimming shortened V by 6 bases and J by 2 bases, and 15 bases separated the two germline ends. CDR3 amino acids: CSVNKGVDTDTQYF. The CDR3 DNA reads TGCAGCGTGAACAAGGGGGTTGACACAGATACGCAGTATTTT.

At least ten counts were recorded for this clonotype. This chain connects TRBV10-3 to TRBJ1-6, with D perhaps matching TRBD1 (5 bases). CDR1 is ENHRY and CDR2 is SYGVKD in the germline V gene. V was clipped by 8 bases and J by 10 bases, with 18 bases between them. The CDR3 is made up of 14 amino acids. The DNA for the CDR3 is TGTGCCATCGGTGGCGAGACAGCGGGGTCACCCCTCCACTTT. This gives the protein CAIGGETAGSPLHF.

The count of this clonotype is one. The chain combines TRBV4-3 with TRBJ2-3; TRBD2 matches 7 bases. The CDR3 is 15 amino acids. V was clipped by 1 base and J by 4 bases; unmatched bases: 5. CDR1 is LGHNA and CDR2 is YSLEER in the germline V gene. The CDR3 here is CASSQAGRGADTQYF. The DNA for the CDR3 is TGCGCCAGCAGCCAAGCAGGGAGGGGCGCAGATACGCAGTATTTT.

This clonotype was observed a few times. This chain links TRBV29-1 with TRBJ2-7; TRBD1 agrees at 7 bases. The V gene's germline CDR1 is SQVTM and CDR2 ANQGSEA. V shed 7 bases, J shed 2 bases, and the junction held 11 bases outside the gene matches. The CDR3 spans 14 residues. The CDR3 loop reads CSGTKTGPPYEQYF. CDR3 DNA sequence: TGCAGCGGAACAAAGACAGGGCCCCCCTACGAGCAGTACTTC.

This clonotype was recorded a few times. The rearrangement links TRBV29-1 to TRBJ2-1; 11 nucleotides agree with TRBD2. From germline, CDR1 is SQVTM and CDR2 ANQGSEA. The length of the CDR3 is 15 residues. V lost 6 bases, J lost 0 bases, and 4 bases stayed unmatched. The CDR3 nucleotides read TGCAGCGTCGTTGGACTAGCGGGCTCCTACAATGAGCAGTTCTTC. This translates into CSVVGLAGSYNEQFF.

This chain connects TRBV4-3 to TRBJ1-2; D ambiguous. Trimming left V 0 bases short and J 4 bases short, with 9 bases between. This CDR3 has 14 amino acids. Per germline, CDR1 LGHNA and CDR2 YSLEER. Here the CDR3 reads CASSQEARAYGYTF. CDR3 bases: TGCGCCAGCAGCCAAGAGGCGAGGGCCTATGGCTACACCTTC.

CDR3 loop: CASSSYAGVNTEAFF. CDR3 in DNA: TGTGCCAGCAGCTCGTATGCAGGGGTGAACACTGAAGCTTTCTTT. The rearrangement links TRBV11-2 to TRBJ1-1; tentatively, D is TRBD1 (6 bases). V was clipped by 4 bases and J by 0 bases, with 12 bases between them. Germline CDR1 SGHAT, CDR2 FQNNGV. There are 15 residues in the CDR3.

The CDR3 nucleotides are TGTGCCATCAGTGACCTTGCTGGGGCCAACGTCCTGACTTTC. It specifies CAISDLAGANVLTF. The genes are TRBV10-3 and TRBJ2-6; D is unresolved. V lost 3 bases to trimming and J lost 2 bases, with 5 bases between them. The length of the CDR3 is 14 residues. From germline, CDR1 is ENHRY and CDR2 SYGVKD.